This T cell receptor beta chain was profiled in a study of control samples from healthy donors and cancer patients. Trimming removed 2 bases from V and 5 bases from J, with 10 bases in between. The CDR3 totals 14 residues. The germline V gene has CDR1 SGHDT and CDR2 YYEEEE. Method: immunoSEQ multiplex PCR; TCRdb's copy keeps in-frame clones and lacks some. Counted here are 400,000 to 450,000 clones, around 90% occurring once; the ten biggest clones make up around 6.5%. The chain has TRBV5-6 and TRBJ1-4; perhaps TRBD1 as D (5 bases). Sample: PBMCs. The origin of this receptor is a man in his forties or fifties with head and neck cancer. The CDR3 bases are TGTGCCAGCAGCTTTCGTGACAGAAATGAAAAACTGTTTTTT. This gives the protein CASSFRDRNEKLFF.